The source of this T cell receptor beta chain is a study of T cells after yellow fever vaccination (dated by TCRdb to between 2018 and 2021). A note on the overall study: The SMART-Seq v4 Ultra Low Input RNA kit was used to prepare libraries from fractions with low cell numbers. Bulk PBMC replicates and cell subsets were isolated from blood drawn at multiple timepoints before and after both primary and secondary immunization. The cohort comprised two healthy male donors, one aged 18 to 29 and one aged 30 to 40 years. To follow T-cell clones before and after primary and booster YFV17D yellow fever vaccination, bulk TCR alpha and beta repertoires were sequenced over time. General findings and caveats noted by the study authors: The study included only two donors, which limits how far the findings can be generalized. A small share of clonotypes was detected in both CD4 and CD8 compartments, with the overlap likely arising from convergent recombination. Computational filtering was needed because FACS-sorted repertoires could contain abundant contaminating clonotypes from the bulk population. Compared with the primary T-cell response, the secondary T-cell response was weaker but faster, peaking on day 5 rather than day 15. Most clones expanded after primary vaccination (around 96% of CD4 and roughly 88% of CD8) were re-detected after the booster, suggesting that broad memory maintenance occurred.

TCR cDNA was synthesized by 5'RACE template switching, which introduced a universal primer site and unique molecular identifiers. Priming of cDNA synthesis was performed from both the TCR alpha and TCR beta constant segments. Library amplification involved two PCR steps, and the second step added sample barcodes and sequencing adapters. Libraries were sequenced on Illumina HiSeq 2500 (2x100 bp) or NovaSeq (2x150 bp). The published analysis was carried out like this. MIGEC was used to demultiplex reads and collapse the reads into UMI consensus sequences, and MiXCR was used for V(D)J alignment. Vaccine-responding clonotypes were identified with edgeR using replicate PBMC samples, with FDR below 0.01 and a log2 fold change above 5 up to day 15 being required. Bulk clonotypes were assigned CD4 or CD8 identity according to which sequenced CD4 or CD8 repertoire held them at higher abundance. TCRdb applied fastp at Q25 and MiXCR to the public reads, then kept only in-frame beta chains. Each record represents a unique CDR3 protein, reported with the most common genes and DNA among its rows. The V and J calls were not made by the authors but by TCRdb's processing. For this sample the table gives roughly 520,000 distinct CDR3 sequences, of which about a fifth were detected only once. The top ten hold less than 20% of the sample.

From the cysteine through the phenylalanine, the CDR3 covers 14 amino acids. Only the CDR3 portion is preserved as DNA: 42 bases, with reading frame beginning at the first base. CDR1 MNHEY and CDR2 SMNVEV were looked up in the germline V gene (reference sequence). V is cut back by 6 bases and J by 5 bases, with 8 bases in the junction unmatched. As concerns this clonotype: Its specific antigen is unknown. Nothing much larger sits one base from this clone, and base qualities are not available.

The sample's treatment or condition label, decoded: live attenuated yellow fever vaccine strain. Two biological replicates of bulk PBMCs were collected at each blood-draw timepoint. PBMCs were isolated from peripheral blood using a standard Ficoll-Paque protocol. TriZol was used to extract RNA from bulk PBMCs, from CD4 and CD8 fractions, and from dextramer-positive and dextramer-negative fractions. The receptor was isolated from a man aged 18 to 29 who received the YFV17D yellow fever vaccine. Recombination linked TRBV27 to TRBJ2-5; 8 junctional bases match TRBD1. The starting material was PBMCs, obtained roughly 23 days after the first yellow fever vaccination. The nucleotide sequence reads as follows: TGTGCCAGCAGCCTCACAGGGGGTCTGGAGACCCAGTACTTC. It codes for CASSLTGGLETQYF.